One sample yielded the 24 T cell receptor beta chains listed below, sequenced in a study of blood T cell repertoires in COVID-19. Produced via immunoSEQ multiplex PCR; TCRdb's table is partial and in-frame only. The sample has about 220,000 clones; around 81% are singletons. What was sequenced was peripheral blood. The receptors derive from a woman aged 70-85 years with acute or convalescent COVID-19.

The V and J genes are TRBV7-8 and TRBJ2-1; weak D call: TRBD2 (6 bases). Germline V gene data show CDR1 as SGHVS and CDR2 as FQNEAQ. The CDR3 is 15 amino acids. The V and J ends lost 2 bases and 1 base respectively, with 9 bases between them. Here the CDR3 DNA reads TGTGCCAGCAGCTTACGGGACTTGTCCTACAATGAGCAGTTCTTC. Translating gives CASSLRDLSYNEQFF.

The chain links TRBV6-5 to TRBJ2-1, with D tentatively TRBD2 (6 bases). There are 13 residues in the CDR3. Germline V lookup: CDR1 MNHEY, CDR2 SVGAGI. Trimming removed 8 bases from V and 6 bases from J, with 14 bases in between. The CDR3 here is CASHLRGSNEQFF. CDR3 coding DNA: TGTGCCAGCCACCTCCGGGGGAGCAATGAGCAGTTCTTC.

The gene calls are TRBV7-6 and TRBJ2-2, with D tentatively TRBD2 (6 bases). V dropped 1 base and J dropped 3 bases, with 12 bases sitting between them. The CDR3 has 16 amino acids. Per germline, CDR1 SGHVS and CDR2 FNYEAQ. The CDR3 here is CASSLVSSGDTGELFF. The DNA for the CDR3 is TGTGCCAGCAGCTTAGTTTCATCGGGAGACACCGGGGAGCTGTTTTTT. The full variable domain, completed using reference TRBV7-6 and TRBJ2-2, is GAGVSQSPRYKVTKRGQDVALRCDPISGHVSLYWYRQALGQGPEFLTYFNYEAQQDKSGLPNDRFSAERPEGSISTLTIQRTEQRDSAMYRCASSLVSSGDTGELFFGEGSRLTVL.

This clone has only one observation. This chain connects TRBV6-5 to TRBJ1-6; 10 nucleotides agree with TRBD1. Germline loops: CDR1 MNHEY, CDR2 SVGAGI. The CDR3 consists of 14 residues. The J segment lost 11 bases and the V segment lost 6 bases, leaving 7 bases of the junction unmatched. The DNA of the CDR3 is TGTGCCAGCAGCCCCGGGACAGGGGTGCCACCCCTCCACTTT. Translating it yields CASSPGTGVPPLHF.

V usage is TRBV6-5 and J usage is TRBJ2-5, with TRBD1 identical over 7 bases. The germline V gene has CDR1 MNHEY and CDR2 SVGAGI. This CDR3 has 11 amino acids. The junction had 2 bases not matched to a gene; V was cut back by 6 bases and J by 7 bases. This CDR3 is CASSSGGTQYF. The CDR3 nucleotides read TGTGCCAGCAGCTCAGGGGGGACCCAGTACTTC.

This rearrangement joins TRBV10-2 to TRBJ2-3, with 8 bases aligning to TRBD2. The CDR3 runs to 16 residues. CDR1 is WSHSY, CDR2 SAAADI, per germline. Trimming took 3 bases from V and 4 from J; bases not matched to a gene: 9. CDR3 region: CASSDGGDRAADTQYF. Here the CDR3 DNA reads TGCGCCAGCAGTGACGGGGGGGATAGAGCGGCAGATACGCAGTATTTT.

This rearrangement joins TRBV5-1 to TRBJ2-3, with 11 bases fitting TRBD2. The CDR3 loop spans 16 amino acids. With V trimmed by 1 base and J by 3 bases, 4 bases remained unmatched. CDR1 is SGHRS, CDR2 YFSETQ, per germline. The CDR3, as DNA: TGCGCCAGCAGCTTGCCTAGCGGGGGGAGGACAGATACGCAGTATTTT. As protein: CASSLPSGGRTDTQYF. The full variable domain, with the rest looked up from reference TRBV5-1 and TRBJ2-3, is KAGVTQTPRYLIKTRGQQVTLSCSPISGHRSVSWYQQTPGQGLQFLFEYFSETQRNKGNFPGRFSGRQFSNSRSEMNVSTLELGDSALYLCASSLPSGGRTDTQYFGPGTRLTVL.

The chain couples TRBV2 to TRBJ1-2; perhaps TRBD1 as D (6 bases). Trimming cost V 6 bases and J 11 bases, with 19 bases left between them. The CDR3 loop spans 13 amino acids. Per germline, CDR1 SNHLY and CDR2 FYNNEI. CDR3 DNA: TGTGCCAGCAGAAAAGGGGGACCTTTGGGGTACACCTTC. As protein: CASRKGGPLGYTF.

In DNA, the CDR3 is TGTGCCAGCAGTGTTTTGAGGGGAAGCCTAGCGGGACGGGATACGCAGTATTTT. This gives the protein CASSVLRGSLAGRDTQYF. The chain has TRBV6-1 and TRBJ2-3, with TRBD2 identical over 9 bases. J gave up 6 bases and V 4 bases, and 17 bases lay outside the gene matches. Looked up from germline, CDR1 is MNHNS and CDR2 is SASEGT. The CDR3 covers 18 residues.

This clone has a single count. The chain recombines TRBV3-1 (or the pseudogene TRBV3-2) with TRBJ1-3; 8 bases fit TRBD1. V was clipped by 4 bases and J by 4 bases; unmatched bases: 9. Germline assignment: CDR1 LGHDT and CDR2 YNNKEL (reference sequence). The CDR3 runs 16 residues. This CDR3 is CASSLPPGQAGNTIYF. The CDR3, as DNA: TGTGCCAGCAGCCTCCCCCCGGGACAGGCGGGAAACACCATATATTTT.

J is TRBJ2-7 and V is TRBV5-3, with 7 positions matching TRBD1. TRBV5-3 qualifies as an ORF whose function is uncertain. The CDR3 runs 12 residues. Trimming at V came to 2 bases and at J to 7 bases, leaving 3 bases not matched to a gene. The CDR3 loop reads CARSLGGLEQYF. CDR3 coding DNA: TGTGCCAGAAGCTTAGGGGGCCTTGAGCAGTACTTC.

The CDR3 bases are TGTGCCAGCAGCATCTTTAGCGGGGGGGCGTACGAGCAGTACTTC. It translates to CASSIFSGGAYEQYF. This chain uses TRBV7-2 with TRBJ2-7; TRBD2 agrees at 11 bases. CDR3 size: 15 residues. Unmatched junction bases numbered 7, after V lost 5 bases and J lost 4 bases. Looked up from germline, CDR1 is SGHTA and CDR2 is FQGNSA. Full variable domain (outside the CDR3, taken from reference TRBV7-2 and TRBJ2-7): GAGVSQSPSNKVTEKGKDVELRCDPISGHTALYWYRQSLGQGLEFLIYFQGNSAPDKSGLPSDRFSAERTGGSVSTLTIQRTQQEDSAVYLCASSIFSGGAYEQYFGPGTRLTVT.

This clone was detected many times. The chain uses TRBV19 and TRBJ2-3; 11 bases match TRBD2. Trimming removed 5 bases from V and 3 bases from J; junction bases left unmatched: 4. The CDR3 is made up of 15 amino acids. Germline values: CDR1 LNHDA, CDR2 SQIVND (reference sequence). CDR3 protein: CASSEGLAATDTQYF. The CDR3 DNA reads TGTGCCAGTAGTGAGGGACTAGCGGCGACAGATACGCAGTATTTT.

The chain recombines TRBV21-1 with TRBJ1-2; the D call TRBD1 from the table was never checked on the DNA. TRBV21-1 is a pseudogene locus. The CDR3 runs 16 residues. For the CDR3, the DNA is TGTGCCAGCAGCAAAGGGGGGACAGGGGAAGTGTGTGGCTACACCTTC. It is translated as CASSKGGTGEVCGYTF.

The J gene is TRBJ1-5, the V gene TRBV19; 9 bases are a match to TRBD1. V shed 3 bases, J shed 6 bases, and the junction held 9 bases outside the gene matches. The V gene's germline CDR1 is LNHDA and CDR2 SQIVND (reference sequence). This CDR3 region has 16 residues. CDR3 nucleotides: TGTGCCAGTAGTATTGGGGTCCCGGGACAGGGTCAGCCCCAGCATTTT. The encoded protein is CASSIGVPGQGQPQHF.

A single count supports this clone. CDR3 loop: CASSFGIAAYNEQFF. The CDR3, as DNA: TGTGCCAGCAGTTTCGGCATAGCGGCATACAATGAGCAGTTCTTC. The chain is built from TRBV6-2 or TRBV6-3 and TRBJ2-1, with a weak D call TRBD2 (6 bases). The CDR3 runs to 15 residues. V was shortened by 4 bases and J by 4 bases, with 14 bases between the two germline ends. Germline V gives CDR1 MNHEY, CDR2 SVGEGT.

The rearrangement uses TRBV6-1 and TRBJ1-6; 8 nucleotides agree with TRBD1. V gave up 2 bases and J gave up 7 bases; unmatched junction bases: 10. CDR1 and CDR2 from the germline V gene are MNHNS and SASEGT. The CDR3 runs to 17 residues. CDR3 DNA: TGTGCCAGCAGTGAATACCCGCCAGGGGGCGGAAATTCACCCCTCCACTTT. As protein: CASSEYPPGGGNSPLHF.

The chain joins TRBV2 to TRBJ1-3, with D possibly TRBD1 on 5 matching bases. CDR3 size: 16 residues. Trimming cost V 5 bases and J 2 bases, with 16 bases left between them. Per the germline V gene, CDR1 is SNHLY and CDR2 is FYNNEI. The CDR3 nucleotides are TGTGCCAGCAGTCAGGGTAGCCTTCGTGCTGGAAACACCATATATTTT. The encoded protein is CASSQGSLRAGNTIYF. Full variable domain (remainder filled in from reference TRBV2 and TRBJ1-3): EPEVTQTPSHQVTQMGQEVILRCVPISNHLYFYWYRQILGQKVEFLVSFYNNEISEKSEIFDDQFSVERPDGSNFTLKIRSTKLEDSAMYFCASSQGSLRAGNTIYFGEGSWLTVV.

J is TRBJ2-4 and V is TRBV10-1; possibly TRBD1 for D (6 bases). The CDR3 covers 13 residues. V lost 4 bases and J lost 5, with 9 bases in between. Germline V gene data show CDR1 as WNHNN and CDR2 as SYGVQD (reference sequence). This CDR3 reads CASSAGDENIQYF. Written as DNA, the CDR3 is TGCGCCAGCAGTGCAGGGGATGAAAACATTCAGTACTTC.

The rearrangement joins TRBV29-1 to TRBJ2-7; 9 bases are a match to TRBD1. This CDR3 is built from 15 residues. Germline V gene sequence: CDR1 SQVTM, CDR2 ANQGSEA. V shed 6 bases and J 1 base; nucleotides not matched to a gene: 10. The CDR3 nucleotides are TGCAGCGTCCAACGAGACGACAGGGGGTCCTACGAGCAGTACTTC. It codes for CSVQRDDRGSYEQYF.

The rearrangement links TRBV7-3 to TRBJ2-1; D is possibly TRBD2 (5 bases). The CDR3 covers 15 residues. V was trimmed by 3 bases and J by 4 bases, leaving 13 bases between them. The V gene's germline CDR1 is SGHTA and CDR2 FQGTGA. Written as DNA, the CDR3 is TGTGCCAGCAGCTTTGGAAGCGGAAGTTACAATGAGCAGTTCTTC. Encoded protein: CASSFGSGSYNEQFF.

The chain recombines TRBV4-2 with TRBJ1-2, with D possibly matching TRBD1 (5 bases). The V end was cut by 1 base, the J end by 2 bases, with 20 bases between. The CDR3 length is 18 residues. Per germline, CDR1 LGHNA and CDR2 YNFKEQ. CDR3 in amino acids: CASSQVSGVGGANYGYTF. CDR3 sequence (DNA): TGTGCCAGCAGCCAAGTTTCGGGGGTTGGGGGAGCCAACTATGGCTACACCTTC.

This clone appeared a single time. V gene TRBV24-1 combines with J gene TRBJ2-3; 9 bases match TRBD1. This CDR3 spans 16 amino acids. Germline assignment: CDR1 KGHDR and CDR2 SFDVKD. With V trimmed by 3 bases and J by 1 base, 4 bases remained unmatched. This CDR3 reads CATSDTGGQGTDTQYF. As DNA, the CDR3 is TGTGCCACCAGTGATACAGGGGGCCAAGGCACAGATACGCAGTATTTT.

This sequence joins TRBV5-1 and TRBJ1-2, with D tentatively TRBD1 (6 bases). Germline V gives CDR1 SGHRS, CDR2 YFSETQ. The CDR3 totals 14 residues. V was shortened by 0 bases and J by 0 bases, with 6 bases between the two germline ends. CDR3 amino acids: CASSLGQANYGYTF. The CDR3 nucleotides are TGCGCCAGCAGCTTGGGACAGGCTAACTATGGCTACACCTTC.